This T cell receptor (beta chain) stems from a study of OX40 agonist ivuxolimab in advanced cancers. Study-wide background: The drug used for patients, ivuxolimab, was an agonistic anti-OX40 (CD134) antibody. Dose-escalation subjects each had hepatocellular carcinoma, melanoma, renal cell or head and neck cancer. Findings and limits, study-wide: Among the lowest levels of clonal expansion were found in partial responders at 0.1-3.0 mg/kg.

Sequenced by immunoSEQ multiplex PCR; TCRdb stores in-frame clones only, minus some. The table lists 45,000 to 50,000 clones, more than 85% of them singletons. Autoimmune disease history or systemic immunosuppression disqualified patients. With respect to this clone: Its antigen is not known.

The material sequenced was CD4+ or CD8+ T cells sorted from blood, taken in a trial of the OX40 agonist ivuxolimab. The sequence derives from an adult with an advanced solid tumor such as melanoma, head and neck, liver or kidney cancer.

The CDR3 sequence is CASSLGQIVYNEQFF. CDR3 DNA: TGCGCCAGCAGCTTGGGACAGATCGTCTACAATGAGCAGTTCTTC. The chain links TRBV5-1 to TRBJ2-1, with D perhaps matching TRBD1 (5 bases). Germline values: CDR1 SGHRS, CDR2 YFSETQ. This CDR3 has 15 residues. V dropped 0 bases and J dropped 3 bases, with 10 bases sitting between them.